The 11 T cell receptor beta chains reported below all come from one sample, sequenced in a study of blood T cell repertoires in COVID-19. Using immunoSEQ multiplex PCR, the repertoire was profiled, and TCRdb retains in-frame clones only, with some absent. This table has around 250,000 clones, around nine tenths appearing once. Sequenced: PBMCs or T cells enriched from blood (not recorded which). These receptors were collected from a woman in her fifties or sixties who had recovered from COVID-19.

This sequence joins TRBV18 and TRBJ1-6; D ambiguous. The germline gives CDR1 KGHSH, CDR2 LQKENI. The CDR3 is 16 residues long. V lost 0 bases and J lost 9, with 15 bases in between. The CDR3 is CASSPPGDRVGSPLHF. DNA of the CDR3: TGTGCCAGCTCACCACCGGGAGATAGAGTTGGTTCACCCCTCCACTTT.

This clone was detected only once. The chain carries TRBV28 and TRBJ2-7, with 8 bases lining up with TRBD1. CDR1 MDHEN and CDR2 SYDVKM come from the germline V gene. This CDR3 is 14 amino acids long. The V gene end was trimmed by 6 bases and the J gene end by 6 bases; junction bases not matched to a gene: 10. CDR3 DNA: TGTGCCAGCAGGGAGGGGACAGGCCGTTTCGAGCAGTACTTC. Encoded protein: CASREGTGRFEQYF.

V is TRBV9 and J is TRBJ2-3; 7 nucleotides line up with TRBD2. Germline V gene lookup returns CDR1 SGDLS and CDR2 YYNGEE. The J segment lost 5 bases and the V segment lost 4 bases, leaving 16 bases of the junction unmatched. The CDR3 totals 17 residues. CDR3 coding DNA: TGTGCCAGCAGCCCCCGGATTGGGGGAGGGCCAAGAGATACGCAGTATTTT. Its protein product is CASSPRIGGGPRDTQYF.

This clone was observed a handful of times. V gene TRBV18 combines with J gene TRBJ2-1, with TRBD2 matching over 11 bases. Germline V gene sequence: CDR1 KGHSH, CDR2 LQKENI. The CDR3 contains 16 residues. V shed 3 bases, J shed 7 bases, and the junction held 8 bases outside the gene matches. CDR3 sequence reads: CASSPSISGRANEQFF. CDR3 DNA: TGTGCCAGCTCACCGAGCATTAGCGGGAGGGCTAATGAGCAGTTCTTC. Full variable domain (remainder filled in from reference TRBV18 and TRBJ2-1): NAGVMQNPRHLVRRRGQEARLRCSPMKGHSHVYWYRQLPEEGLKFMVYLQKENIIDESGMPKERFSAEFPKEGPSILRIQQVVRGDSAAYFCASSPSISGRANEQFFGPGTRLTVL.

The rearrangement links TRBV7-9 to TRBJ2-3; perhaps TRBD1 as D (6 bases). Germline CDR1 is SEHNR and CDR2 is FQNEAQ (reference sequence). The CDR3 loop spans 17 amino acids. V was shortened by 6 bases and J by 0 bases, with 19 bases between the two germline ends. As DNA, the CDR3 is TGTGCCAGCAGTCAAACCTGGGGGCTCGGGAGCACAGATACGCAGTATTTT. This translates into CASSQTWGLGSTDTQYF.

The rearrangement links TRBV4-1 to TRBJ1-3, with no clear D. The CDR3 runs to 16 residues. CDR1 and CDR2 (germline): MGHRA, YSYEKL. V shed 0 bases and J shed 0 bases, with 9 bases lying between them. This CDR3 is CASSQDSASSGNTIYF. The CDR3 DNA sequence: TGCGCCAGCAGCCAAGATTCGGCTAGCTCTGGAAACACCATATATTTT.

The chain couples TRBV27 to TRBJ2-3, with TRBD2 matching 14 bases. The CDR3 is 17 amino acids. Losses at the gene ends were 1 base for V and 4 bases for J; bases not matched to a gene: 4. The V gene's germline CDR1 is MNHEY and CDR2 SMNVEV (reference sequence). The CDR3 here is CASSLLGTSGSADTQYF. In nucleotides, the CDR3 is TGTGCCAGCAGTTTATTGGGGACTAGCGGGAGTGCAGATACGCAGTATTTT.

V usage is TRBV14 and J usage is TRBJ1-1; D remains unclear. V shed 4 bases and J shed 0 bases, with 6 bases lying between them. Germline V lookup: CDR1 SGHDN, CDR2 FVKESK. CDR3 length: 13 amino acids. CDR3 sequence: CASSPSMNTEAFF. In nucleotides, the CDR3 is TGTGCCAGCAGCCCTAGCATGAACACTGAAGCTTTCTTT. The variable domain in full, completed from reference TRBV14 and TRBJ1-1, reads EAGVTQFPSHSVIEKGQTVTLRCDPISGHDNLYWYRRVMGKEIKFLLHFVKESKQDESGMPNNRFLAERTGGTYSTLKVQPAELEDSGVYFCASSPSMNTEAFFGQGTRLTVV.

The chain couples TRBV9 to TRBJ2-2; perhaps TRBD2 as D (5 bases). The length of the CDR3 is 16 residues. V dropped 2 bases and J dropped 2 bases, with 13 bases sitting between them. Germline CDR1 and CDR2: SGDLS and YYNGEE. For the CDR3, the DNA is TGTGCCAGCAGCGTTTTTGCGGGCCCAAACACCGGGGAGCTGTTTTTT. This sequence encodes CASSVFAGPNTGELFF.

The chain links TRBV5-5 to TRBJ1-1; perhaps TRBD1 as D (5 bases). The germline V and J ends were trimmed by 3 bases and 1 base, with 16 bases remaining between them. Germline CDR1 SGHKS, CDR2 YYEKEE (reference sequence). This CDR3 has 16 amino acids. CDR3 DNA: TGTGCCAGCAGCTCTTGGTCACTTGGACAGAACACTGAAGCTTTCTTT. It is translated as CASSSWSLGQNTEAFF. Full variable domain (remainder filled in from reference TRBV5-5 and TRBJ1-1): DAGVTQSPTHLIKTRGQQVTLRCSPISGHKSVSWYQQVLGQGPQFIFQYYEKEERGRGNFPDRFSARQFPNYSSELNVNALLLGDSALYLCASSSWSLGQNTEAFFGQGTRLTVV.

The rearrangement joins TRBV19 to TRBJ2-7, with D maybe TRBD2 (6 bases). This CDR3 comprises 14 residues. Germline V gene data show CDR1 as LNHDA and CDR2 as SQIVND (reference sequence). The CDR3 DNA reads as TGTGCAACCGCTTTTGGGAGGAGCTCCTACGAGCAGTACTTC. This encodes CATAFGRSSYEQYF.